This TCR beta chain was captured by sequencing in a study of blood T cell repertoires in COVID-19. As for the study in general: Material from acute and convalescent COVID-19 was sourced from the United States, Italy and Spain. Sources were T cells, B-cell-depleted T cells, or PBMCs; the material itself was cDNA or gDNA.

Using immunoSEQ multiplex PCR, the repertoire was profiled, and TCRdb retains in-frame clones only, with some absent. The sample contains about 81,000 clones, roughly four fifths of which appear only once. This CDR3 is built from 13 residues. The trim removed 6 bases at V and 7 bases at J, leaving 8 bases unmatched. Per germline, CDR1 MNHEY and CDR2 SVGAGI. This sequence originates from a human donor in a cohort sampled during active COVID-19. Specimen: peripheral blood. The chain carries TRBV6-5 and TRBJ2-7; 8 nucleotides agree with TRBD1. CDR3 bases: TGTGCCAGCAGCACGACAGGGGCCCTGGAGCAGTACTTC. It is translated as CASSTTGALEQYF.